The 30 T cell receptor beta chains below were found in one sample sequenced in a study of blood T cell repertoires in COVID-19. Assay: immunoSEQ multiplex PCR; the TCRdb copy retains only in-frame clones and omits some. The sample records 300,000 or so clones, 75% to 90% being singletons. Sequenced input: peripheral blood. The receptors were sampled from a woman aged 40 to 50 with acute or convalescent COVID-19.

The chain combines TRBV5-8 with TRBJ2-3; 10 bases align to TRBD2. This CDR3 contains 17 residues. Germline CDR1 SGHTS, CDR2 YDEGEE. V trimming: 4 bases; J trimming: 6 bases; junction bases outside the gene matches: 14. The CDR3: CASSRSLTSGVEDTQYF. The DNA for the CDR3 is TGTGCCAGCAGCCGCTCCCTAACTAGCGGGGTAGAGGATACGCAGTATTTT.

This clone was counted only a few times. The rearrangement links TRBV7-6 to TRBJ1-6, with 7 bases matching TRBD1. Germline loops: CDR1 SGHVS, CDR2 FNYEAQ. CDR3 length equals 15 residues. Unmatched junction bases numbered 4, after V lost 3 bases and J lost 5 bases. Here the CDR3 DNA reads TGTGCCAGCAGCTTTCGACAGGGCAATAATTCACCCCTCCACTTT. It codes for CASSFRQGNNSPLHF.

This clone was observed once. This chain joins TRBV2 and TRBJ2-7; 7 bases fit TRBD1. Germline CDR1 SNHLY, CDR2 FYNNEI. The V segment lost 5 bases and the J segment 7 bases; nucleotides outside the gene matches: 5. The CDR3 length is 12 residues. In DNA form, the CDR3 reads TGTGCCAGCAGTTCCAGGGGGTGGGAGCAGTACGTC. This encodes CASSSRGWEQYV.

The genes are TRBV2 and TRBJ2-2; tentative D call: TRBD1 (5 bases). The CDR3 is 14 residues long. V was shortened by 4 bases and J by 7 bases, with 13 bases between the two germline ends. Germline CDR1 SNHLY, CDR2 FYNNEI. CDR3 sequence reads: CASSAIRGYGELFF. As DNA, the CDR3 is TGTGCCAGCAGTGCTATAAGGGGTTACGGGGAGCTGTTTTTT. The full variable domain, with the rest looked up from reference TRBV2 and TRBJ2-2, is EPEVTQTPSHQVTQMGQEVILRCVPISNHLYFYWYRQILGQKVEFLVSFYNNEISEKSEIFDDQFSVERPDGSNFTLKIRSTKLEDSAMYFCASSAIRGYGELFFGEGSRLTVL.

This clone appeared once. The rearrangement joins TRBV27 to TRBJ1-1, with D possibly matching TRBD1 (5 bases). Trimming pared 4 bases from V and 1 base from J, leaving 22 bases between. Germline V gene data show CDR1 as MNHEY and CDR2 as SMNVEV (reference sequence). The CDR3 is 18 residues long. The CDR3, as DNA: TGTGCCAGCAGTTCCCCCGGCAGGGCAGGGCTCCGGAACACTGAAGCTTTCTTT. Translated: CASSSPGRAGLRNTEAFF.

This rearrangement joins TRBV3-1 (or the pseudogene TRBV3-2) to TRBJ1-1; the D is unclear. V lost 0 bases and J lost 2, with 7 bases in between. The CDR3 is 14 residues long. Per germline, CDR1 LGHDT and CDR2 YNNKEL (reference sequence). CDR3 DNA sequence: TGTGCCAGCAGCCAAGATCTACGCAACACTGAAGCTTTCTTT. It translates to CASSQDLRNTEAFF.

The chain combines TRBV5-4 with TRBJ1-4, with D tentatively TRBD1 (5 bases). Per the germline V gene, CDR1 is SGHNT and CDR2 is YYREEE (reference sequence). The CDR3 runs to 15 residues. V was trimmed by 2 bases and J by 8 bases, leaving 16 bases between them. CDR3 protein: CASSFNWQGGEKLFF. The CDR3 nucleotides read TGTGCCAGCAGCTTTAATTGGCAGGGCGGCGAAAAACTGTTTTTT.

This chain uses TRBV6-6 with TRBJ2-7; TRBD1 aligns across 8 bases. The germline V gene encodes CDR1 MNHNY and CDR2 SVGAGI (reference sequence). The V gene end was trimmed by 5 bases and the J gene end by 2 bases; junction bases not matched to a gene: 5. This CDR3 comprises 14 residues. CDR3 residues: CASSRSTGAYEQYV. In nucleotides, the CDR3 is TGTGCCAGCAGTCGTTCGACAGGGGCCTACGAGCAGTACGTC.

The rearrangement links TRBV19 to TRBJ2-2; D unclear. V lost 5 bases to trimming and J lost 6 bases, with 10 bases between them. The CDR3 runs 13 residues. Germline-derived CDR1 and CDR2 are LNHDA and SQIVND (reference sequence). CDR3 in DNA: TGTGCCAGTAGTCCTTCGGTTGCCGGGGAGCTGTTTTTT. Amino acids: CASSPSVAGELFF.

The chain carries TRBV5-1 and TRBJ2-3; 13 bases align to TRBD2. The V and J ends lost 4 bases and 6 bases, in that order; junction bases with no gene match: 11. CDR3 length: 17 amino acids. Germline CDR1 and CDR2: SGHRS and YFSETQ. The CDR3 here is CASSRRLAGGGGDTQYF. The CDR3, as DNA: TGCGCCAGCAGCAGAAGACTAGCGGGGGGCGGCGGGGATACGCAGTATTTT.

J is TRBJ1-2 and V is TRBV18; 7 nucleotides match TRBD1. The CDR3 has 13 amino acids. The J segment lost 6 bases and the V segment lost 5 bases, leaving 6 bases of the junction unmatched. Germline V lookup: CDR1 KGHSH, CDR2 LQKENI. The CDR3: CASSSQTGDGYTF. The CDR3 DNA is TGTGCCAGCTCATCCCAAACAGGGGATGGCTACACCTTC.

This chain connects TRBV6-1 to TRBJ1-1, with 8 bases that match TRBD1. Trimming took 4 bases from V and 4 from J; bases not matched to a gene: 11. The germline V gene encodes CDR1 MNHNS and CDR2 SASEGT. The CDR3 totals 16 residues. The CDR3 loop is CASSGRAGGEGTEAFF. The DNA of the CDR3 is TGTGCCAGCAGTGGGCGGGCAGGGGGCGAGGGCACTGAAGCTTTCTTT.

This clone was seen a few times. J is TRBJ1-3 and V is TRBV3-1 (or the pseudogene TRBV3-2); no clear D. CDR1 is LGHDT and CDR2 is YNNKEL in the germline V gene (reference sequence). This CDR3 region has 14 residues. V lost 4 bases and J 0 bases, leaving 7 bases between the germline ends. The CDR3 sequence: CASSLGPSGNTIYF. CDR3 sequence (DNA): TGTGCCAGCAGCCTTGGGCCCTCTGGAAACACCATATATTTT.

In regard to this clone: Other DNA variants within this sample encode the same CDR3. The chain joins TRBV6-5 to TRBJ1-5; the D gene is possibly TRBD1 (6 bases). Germline-derived CDR1 and CDR2 are MNHEY and SVGAGI. V dropped 4 bases and J dropped 0 bases, with 10 bases sitting between them. The CDR3 loop spans 15 amino acids. The chain's CDR3 is CASSSQGYSNQPQHF. For the CDR3, the DNA is TGTGCCAGCAGTTCCCAGGGGTATAGCAATCAGCCCCAGCATTTT.

V gene TRBV12-5 combines with J gene TRBJ1-5, with TRBD1 matching over 8 bases. The germline V gene has CDR1 LGHNT and CDR2 FRNRAP. This CDR3 has 20 amino acids. J was trimmed by 2 bases and V by 2 bases; bases with no gene match: 17. The CDR3 sequence: CASGLLVGTGVRWGNQPQHF. The CDR3 region has the DNA TGTGCTAGTGGTTTGTTAGTGGGGACAGGAGTTCGGTGGGGCAATCAGCCCCAGCATTTT.

The V call is TRBV14, the J call TRBJ2-3; possibly TRBD1 for D (6 bases). Trimming left V 1 base short and J 0 bases short, with 14 bases between. The CDR3 extends over 17 amino acids. Per germline, CDR1 SGHDN and CDR2 FVKESK. CDR3 DNA sequence: TGTGCCAGCAGCCAAGGATTCCAGGGGTGGAGCACAGATACGCAGTATTTT. It translates to CASSQGFQGWSTDTQYF.

This clone has only one observation. The V gene is TRBV2, the J gene TRBJ2-3; TRBD1 matches at 7 bases. The CDR3 is 18 amino acids. V lost 2 bases, J lost 2 bases, and 13 bases stayed unmatched. Looked up from germline, CDR1 is SNHLY and CDR2 is FYNNEI. The CDR3 DNA reads as TGTGCCAGCAGTGAATTTGAGGGGAACAGGGGCATCACAGATACGCAGTATTTT. Translating gives CASSEFEGNRGITDTQYF.

The chain recombines TRBV30 with TRBJ1-5; TRBD1 might be the D (6 bases). The CDR3 is 15 amino acids. Germline values: CDR1 GTSNPN, CDR2 SVGIG (reference sequence). Between the trimmed V and J ends, which lost 3 bases and 1 base, there was a span of 13 bases. CDR3 region: CAWRLFGTSNQPQHF. CDR3 bases: TGTGCCTGGAGATTATTCGGGACAAGCAATCAGCCCCAGCATTTT. Together with reference TRBV30 and TRBJ1-5, the CDR3 gives the full variable domain: SQTIHQWPATLVQPVGSPLSLECTVEGTSNPNLYWYRQAAGRGLQLLFYSVGIGQISSEVPQNLSASRPQDRQFILSSKKLLLSDSGFYLCAWRLFGTSNQPQHFGDGTRLSIL.

The V call is TRBV19, the J call TRBJ1-1; a possible D gene is TRBD1 (6 bases). Between the trimmed V and J ends, which lost 6 bases and 5 bases, there was a span of 19 bases. Germline V lookup: CDR1 LNHDA, CDR2 SQIVND (reference sequence). This CDR3 spans 15 amino acids. The CDR3 bases are TGTGCCAGTAGCTTAAACGCGGGGGGGCAGACTGAAGCTTTCTTT. Amino acids: CASSLNAGGQTEAFF.

The gene calls are TRBV28 and TRBJ1-2; possibly TRBD1 for D (5 bases). The ends were cut back, 4 bases at V and 4 bases at J, with 16 bases in the middle. The CDR3 is 15 residues long. Germline assignment: CDR1 MDHEN and CDR2 SYDVKM. The CDR3 bases are TGTGCCAGCAGTTCCCGGGCCGGGGGGATCTATGGCTACACCTTC. It translates to CASSSRAGGIYGYTF.

This chain connects TRBV7-6 to TRBJ2-5; a weak D match, TRBD1 (6 bases). CDR1 and CDR2 (germline): SGHVS, FNYEAQ. The CDR3 runs to 14 residues. Trimming shortened V by 4 bases and J by 0 bases, and 9 bases separated the two germline ends. CDR3 DNA: TGTGCCAGCAGCTCTCGGACAGACCAAGAGACCCAGTACTTC. Residues: CASSSRTDQETQYF. Complete variable domain (other parts from reference TRBV7-6 and TRBJ2-5): GAGVSQSPRYKVTKRGQDVALRCDPISGHVSLYWYRQALGQGPEFLTYFNYEAQQDKSGLPNDRFSAERPEGSISTLTIQRTEQRDSAMYRCASSSRTDQETQYFGPGTRLLVL.

The genes are TRBV6-5 and TRBJ2-7, with TRBD1 as a possible D gene (6 bases). The CDR3 sequence is 14 residues long. Trimming removed 6 bases from V and 3 bases from J, with 15 bases in between. CDR1 and CDR2 from the germline V gene are MNHEY and SVGAGI. CDR3 nucleotide sequence: TGTGCCAGCAGGGGATACGGGACACTCTACGAGCAGTACGTC. Translation gives CASRGYGTLYEQYV.

The chain's CDR3 is CASSLGLAGTEAFF. CDR3 bases: TGTGCCAGCAGCCTCGGACTGGCCGGAACTGAAGCTTTCTTT. The V call is TRBV14, the J call TRBJ1-1; D remains ambiguous. The CDR3 is 14 amino acids. V was clipped by 4 bases and J by 5 bases, with 14 bases between them. Germline values: CDR1 SGHDN, CDR2 FVKESK. Supplemented by reference TRBV14 and TRBJ1-1, the full variable domain reads EAGVTQFPSHSVIEKGQTVTLRCDPISGHDNLYWYRRVMGKEIKFLLHFVKESKQDESGMPNNRFLAERTGGTYSTLKVQPAELEDSGVYFCASSLGLAGTEAFFGQGTRLTVV.

The chain joins TRBV7-2 to TRBJ2-3; TRBD2 matches 10 bases. The CDR3 is made up of 14 amino acids. Germline V gene lookup returns CDR1 SGHTA and CDR2 FQGNSA. V shed 5 bases and J 8 bases; nucleotides not matched to a gene: 7. DNA for the CDR3: TGTGCCAGCAGCCCGAGAGCGGGGGGGGTTACGCAGTATTTT. Translation: CASSPRAGGVTQYF.

The chain joins TRBV27 to TRBJ1-6, with TRBD1 identical over 7 bases. In germline, CDR1 is MNHEY, CDR2 SMNVEV (reference sequence). The CDR3 has 15 residues. Germline trimming cut 3 bases from V and 5 bases from J; bases unmatched to any gene: 4. The CDR3 region has the DNA TGTGCCAGCAGTTTGGGGACAGATAATAATTCACCCCTCCACTTT. Its translation is CASSLGTDNNSPLHF.

The chain joins TRBV6-2 or TRBV6-3 to TRBJ2-3; 11 nucleotides line up with TRBD2. From germline, CDR1 is MNHEY and CDR2 SVGEGT. The V gene end was trimmed by 1 base and the J gene end by 4 bases; junction bases not matched to a gene: 4. CDR3 length equals 16 residues. CDR3: CASSYWVAGGADTQYF. The CDR3, as DNA: TGTGCCAGCAGTTACTGGGTAGCGGGGGGGGCAGATACGCAGTATTTT.

The J gene is TRBJ2-3, the V gene TRBV21-1; the table names TRBD1, a call not compared with the DNA. TRBV21-1 is marked as a pseudogene. CDR3 length: 14 amino acids. CDR3 in amino acids: CASSKEVQWDTQYF. In nucleotides, the CDR3 is TGTGCCAGCAGCAAAGAGGTACAGTGGGATACGCAGTATTTT.

The CDR3, as DNA: TGTGCCAGCAGCTTAGGCCGCGGCTTTGAAGCTTTCTTT. It codes for CASSLGRGFEAFF. The chain links TRBV13 to TRBJ1-1; D ambiguous. Looked up from germline, CDR1 is PRHDT and CDR2 is FYEKMQ (reference sequence). Trimming stripped 0 bases from V and 7 bases from J, with 9 bases between. The CDR3 has 13 residues. Looking up the rest from reference TRBV13 and TRBJ1-1 gives the full variable domain: AAGVIQSPRHLIKEKRETATLKCYPIPRHDTVYWYQQGPGQDPQFLISFYEKMQSDKGSIPDRFSAQQFSDYHSELNMSSLELGDSALYFCASSLGRGFEAFFGQGTRLTVV.

The chain carries TRBV5-1 and TRBJ2-3; 11 nucleotides align to TRBD2. This CDR3 region has 15 residues. Germline V gives CDR1 SGHRS, CDR2 YFSETQ. With 7 bases clipped from V and 4 bases from J, the junction kept 8 bases outside the gene matches. The CDR3 DNA is TGCGCCAGCGCCGGGACTAGCGGTTACCCAGATACGCAGTATTTT. Translation gives CASAGTSGYPDTQYF.

This clone occurred many times. The chain uses TRBV24-1 and TRBJ1-5, with TRBD1 as a possible D gene (5 bases). The CDR3 consists of 16 residues. V lost 1 base and J lost 6, with 15 bases in between. Germline V gene sequence: CDR1 KGHDR, CDR2 SFDVKD. The CDR3: CATSDFISTAFQPQHF. The CDR3 DNA follows: TGTGCCACCAGTGATTTTATTTCGACAGCATTTCAGCCCCAGCATTTT.